The rows below give T cell receptor beta chains drawn from one sample of a study of T cells in Graves' hyperthyroidism and ophthalmopathy. MiXCR, applied by TCRdb to the multiplex PCR reads, yields one record per CDR3 protein. The sample lists under 450,000 distinct CDR3 sequences; less than 15% were seen once. The specimen sequenced was blood. Receptors were obtained from a man in his thirties or forties with Graves' hyperthyroidism that later progressed to Graves' ophthalmopathy. The CDR3 runs from the conserved cysteine through the conserved F or W. A D gene is named only where the DNA matches it firmly. Part of the rows lack a size; the others show once, few, many or a class for expanded clones.

>TRBV6-5|.|TRBJ2-7|few
TGTGCCAGCAGCATGGCAGGAGACTACGAGCAGTACTTC
CASSMAGDYEQYF
>TRBV5-1|TRBD2|TRBJ2-3|few
TGCGCCAGCAGCTACGTTGCGGGGGTCGTGTCAGATACGCAGTATTTT
CASSYVAGVVSDTQYF
>TRBV19|.|TRBJ1-1|.
TGTGCCAGTAGTATAGTCAGGGGAGGTACTGAAGCTTTCTTT
CASSIVRGGTEAFF
>TRBV24-1|.|TRBJ2-5|few
TGTGCCACCAGTGACCCCCAGGGTCTCCAGACCCAGTACTTC
CATSDPQGLQTQYF
>TRBV6-1|TRBD1|TRBJ1-6|few
TGTGCCAGCAGTGCTCATCCGGGACAGGGTCCGAGCTCCTATAATTCACCCCTCCACTTT
CASSAHPGQGPSSYNSPLHF
>TRBV15|TRBD1|TRBJ1-3|many
TGTGCCACCAGCCGTCGACAGGGTCTTGGAAACACCATATATTTT
CATSRRQGLGNTIYF
>TRBV27|TRBD1|TRBJ2-7|few
TGTGCCAGCAGTTTAGGCAGGGGGCGCAATTTCCACGAGCAGTACTTC
CASSLGRGRNFHEQYF
>TRBV10-3|TRBD1|TRBJ2-3|few
TGTGCCATCAGTGACCTTACAGGGGGGACAGGGGGTCCAGATACGCAGTATTTT
CAISDLTGGTGGPDTQYF
>TRBV24-1|.|TRBJ1-5|many
TGTGCCACCAGTGGAGACAGCCATAGCAATCAGCCCCAGCATTTT
CATSGDSHSNQPQHF
>TRBV7-2|TRBD2|TRBJ2-3|many
TGTGCCAGCAGCCTACTAGCGGGGGCCAGCACAGATACGCAGTATTTT
CASSLLAGASTDTQYF
>TRBV20-1|TRBD2|TRBJ2-5|.
TGCAGTGCAAGAAGCGGGGGGGCCTTAAAGACCCAGTACTTC
CSARSGGALKTQYF
>TRBV5-1|.|TRBJ2-7|few
TGCGCCAGCAGCTCTCAGGGTTCTTACGAGCAGTACTTC
CASSSQGSYEQYF
>TRBV12-3/TRBV12-4|.|TRBJ1-1|many
TGTGCCAGCAGTTTCGTCTTCCGGGCCGCTTTCTTT
CASSFVFRAAFF
>TRBV2|TRBD2|TRBJ2-5|many
TGTGCCAGCAGTGGCATTCGCCTAGCGGTCCAAGAGACCCAGTACTTC
CASSGIRLAVQETQYF
>TRBV11-2|.|TRBJ2-3|many
TGTGCCAGCAGCCGCCGGGACGGTACCACAGATACGCAGTATTTT
CASSRRDGTTDTQYF
>TRBV6-4|.|TRBJ1-2|many
TGTGCCAGCAGTGACAATAACTATGGCTACACCTTC
CASSDNNYGYTF
>TRBV14|TRBD1|TRBJ2-3|.
TGTGCCAGCAGCGGGACAGTTGGGGATACGCAGTATTTT
CASSGTVGDTQYF
>TRBV5-5|TRBD2|TRBJ2-7|few
TGTGCCAGCAGCACAGGGACTAGCGGATTTTACGAGCAGTACTTC
CASSTGTSGFYEQYF
>TRBV3-1|.|TRBJ1-6|.
TGTGCCAGCAGCCAAGTGAGGGCTGGGAATTCACCCCTCCACTTT
CASSQVRAGNSPLHF
>TRBV20-1|TRBD2|TRBJ2-7|few
TGCAGTGCTAGAGACCCCCTACTTAGCGGGGGGGCCTACGAGCAGTACTTC
CSARDPLLSGGAYEQYF
>TRBV6-1|.|TRBJ2-7|few
TGTGCCAGCAGTGAAGCTTTCGGGGGCCCCTACGAGCAGTACTTC
CASSEAFGGPYEQYF
>TRBV7-9|.|TRBJ1-1|many
TGTGCCAGCAGCTTAGGGGCAGGAATGAACACTGAAGCTTTCTTT
CASSLGAGMNTEAFF
>TRBV6-1|.|TRBJ2-7|many
TGTGCCAGCAGTGGGACCATGTCTTGGCGGGACATAGAAAACCCTCCTGGCGAGCAGTACTTC
CASSGTMSWRDIENPPGEQYF
>TRBV6-2/TRBV6-3|TRBD1|TRBJ1-5|.
TGTGCCAGAGGGACAGGGTGCCCCCCAAATAGCAATCAGCCCCAGCATTTT
CARGTGCPPNSNQPQHF
>TRBV3-1|TRBD1|TRBJ1-1|.
TGTGCCAGCAGCCAAGGACAGGGGAGGGTTTTACGGCCAGCTTTCTTT
CASSQGQGRVLRPAFF
>TRBV2|TRBD2|TRBJ2-2|many
TGTGCCAGCAGTGAAGAACTAGCGGGGGGGCTTGGCGGGGAGCTGTTTTTT
CASSEELAGGLGGELFF
>TRBV13|TRBD1|TRBJ1-3|many
TGTGCCAGCAGCTTGGCTCGGACAGGGGCTGGAAACACCATATATTTT
CASSLARTGAGNTIYF
>TRBV6-2/TRBV6-3|TRBD2|TRBJ2-1|many
TGTGCCAGCAGTTACGGCGGCGGGGGTTACAATGAGCAGTTCTTC
CASSYGGGGYNEQFF
>TRBV12-3/TRBV12-4|TRBD1|TRBJ1-1|.
TGTGCCAGCAGTTTGACAGGGACCACTGAAGCTTTCTTT
CASSLTGTTEAFF
>TRBV11-2|.|TRBJ2-5|few
TGTGCCAGCAGCTGGGACGCATCGAAGGGGGAGACCCAGTACTTC
CASSWDASKGETQYF
>TRBV12-3/TRBV12-4|.|TRBJ1-2|many
TGTGCCAGCAGCTCGGGTCTTTATGGCTACACCTTC
CASSSGLYGYTF
>TRBV4-1|.|TRBJ2-1|few
TGCGCCAGCAGCCACCCAGCCACCCGTTACAATGAGCAGTTCTTC
CASSHPATRYNEQFF
>TRBV19|.|TRBJ1-1|once
TGTGCCAGTAGTATAGACCCATGGGGAAGCATGAACACTGAAGCTCTCTTT
CASSIDPWGSMNTEALF
>TRBV11-2|.|TRBJ2-7|many
TGTGCCAGCAGCTTAGGGACAGTCTACGAGCAGTACTTC
CASSLGTVYEQYF
>TRBV6-6|.|TRBJ2-1|few
TGTGCCAGCAGTTACTCGGAGGGTTACAATGAGCAGTTCTTC
CASSYSEGYNEQFF
>TRBV20-1|.|TRBJ1-5|many
TGCAGTGCCCTCCGGGCAGGGAGCAATCAGCCCCAGCATTTT
CSALRAGSNQPQHF
>TRBV6-1|.|TRBJ2-7|few
TGTGCCAGCAGTCAACCGACAAGGGGGGCCAAGACCTACGAGCAGTACTTC
CASSQPTRGAKTYEQYF
>TRBV11-2|.|TRBJ1-1|many
TGTGCCAGCAGCCCCCACTTACTGAACACTGAAGCTTTCTTT
CASSPHLLNTEAFF
>TRBV27|TRBD1|TRBJ1-1|many
TGTGCCAGCAGTTTTGACAGGGACACTGAAGCTTTCTTT
CASSFDRDTEAFF
>TRBV11-3|.|TRBJ1-5|many
TGTGCCAGCAGCCCGAGGGTGAACCAGCCCCAGCATTTT
CASSPRVNQPQHF
>TRBV3-1|.|TRBJ2-1|few
TGTGCCAGCAGCCAAGATGGTTACCCCTCGGATGAGCAGTTCTTC
CASSQDGYPSDEQFF
>TRBV13|.|TRBJ1-1|many
TGTGCCAGCAGCCTCGTCACATCGGACACTGAAGCTTTCTTT
CASSLVTSDTEAFF
>TRBV19|.|TRBJ2-1|.
TGTGCCACCACCGGGTGGGATGAGCAGTTCTTC
CATTGWDEQFF
>TRBV5-1|TRBD2|TRBJ2-1|.
TGCGCCAGCAGCTCTCTAGCGGGGGCCAATGGGCAGTTCTTC
CASSSLAGANGQFF
>TRBV7-9|.|TRBJ2-7|many
TGTGCCAGTAGTGGGGGGCGAATATCCTACGAGCAGTACTTC
CASSGGRISYEQYF
>TRBV5-1|.|TRBJ1-4|.
TGCGCCAGCAGCTATCAGGGGTTCGGGAATGAAAAACTGTTTTTT
CASSYQGFGNEKLFF
>TRBV7-6|.|TRBJ1-5|many
TGTGCCAGCAGCTTAGCTACAGGGTCCAATCAGCCCCAGCATTTT
CASSLATGSNQPQHF
>TRBV6-1|TRBD1|TRBJ2-4|.
TGTGCCAGCAGTATGACAGGGAACATTCAGTACTTC
CASSMTGNIQYF
>TRBV11-2|.|TRBJ2-7|many
TGTGCCAGCAGCTTAGATCCCTGGGACGAGCAGTACTTC
CASSLDPWDEQYF
>TRBV20-1|.|TRBJ1-2|many
TGCAGTGCTAGAGATAGCTATGGCTACACCTTC
CSARDSYGYTF
>TRBV7-9|.|TRBJ2-3|few
TGTGCCAGCAGCTTAGGCCCCCACCCCCAGTATTTT
CASSLGPHPQYF
>TRBV12-3/TRBV12-4|TRBD1|TRBJ1-4|many
TGTGCCAGCAGTTTAGGGGACAGGGCTTCGGGTGAAAAACTGTTTTTT
CASSLGDRASGEKLFF
>TRBV5-1|.|TRBJ1-4|.
TGCGCCAGCAGCTTGGGGTCCCTTCCATCTAATGAAAAACTGTTTTTT
CASSLGSLPSNEKLFF
>TRBV7-8|.|TRBJ1-1|many
TGTGCCAGTGGATCGCGGACGGGACTAAAGGGAGCTTTCTTT
CASGSRTGLKGAFF
>TRBV19|TRBD1|TRBJ2-1|.
TGTGCCAGTAGTGGAAGGGACAGGGGAGGCTACAATGAGCAGTTCTTC
CASSGRDRGGYNEQFF
>TRBV5-1|.|TRBJ2-4|many
TGCGCCAGCAGCCCCAATGTTGGGCAGGGGAACATTCAGTACTTC
CASSPNVGQGNIQYF
>TRBV3-1|.|TRBJ1-3|many
TGTGCCAGCAGCCTTACAAGAAGGTCGATGGGCTCTGGAAACACCATATATTTT
CASSLTRRSMGSGNTIYF